This T cell receptor beta chain was sequenced for a study of beta chain features in type 1 diabetes. General observations from the study: In all four CD4+ subsets, TCRB CDR3 length was significantly, moderately reduced in type 1 diabetes.

Sequenced material consisted of expressed TCRB transcripts (all of the isolated RNA was reverse transcribed). Repertoires were generated with immunoSEQ multiplex PCR, while TCRdb's copy carries only in-frame clones and drops some. The sample lists a few hundred thousand clones; about 13% were seen once. As regards this clone: The antigen remains undetermined.

Isolation of CD4+ naive, central memory, regulatory and stem cell-like memory cells was achieved by sorting via CD45RO/CCR7/CD25/CD127/CD95/CD27. The receptor's source is a woman between 18 and 29 years old with type 1 diabetes. The specimen sequenced was naive CD4+ T cells from blood.

For the CDR3, the DNA is TGTGCCTGGAGTGTACGGCCAGGTCGGTGGGACACTGAAGCTTTCTTT. Protein: CAWSVRPGRWDTEAFF. V is TRBV30 and J is TRBJ1-1; D is unresolved. CDR3 size: 16 residues. The V gene lost 0 bases and the J gene lost 3 bases, with 17 bases spanning the gap. In germline, CDR1 is GTSNPN, CDR2 SVGIG (reference sequence).